The 22 T cell receptor beta chains below were found in one sample sequenced in a study of blood T cells in healthy people across ages. A second about 7 to 11 cycle PCR used barcoded and J-beta primers. TCRdb itself ran the 5' RACE reads through MiXCR, one entry per CDR3 protein. The table records hundreds of thousands of distinct CDR3 sequences, around 49% of them present only once. The sequenced sample was blood. These receptors originate from a woman aged 55-69 years in good health.

The chain uses TRBV5-6 and TRBJ2-7; unclear D gene. Germline V gives CDR1 SGHDT, CDR2 YYEEEE. V lost 2 bases and J lost 5, with 11 bases in between. The CDR3 length is 13 residues. The CDR3 DNA reads TGTGCCAGCAGCTTTTTTTCTTTAAACGAGCAGTACTTC. Its protein is CASSFFSLNEQYF. Drawing the rest from reference TRBV5-6 and TRBJ2-7, the complete variable domain is DAGVTQSPTHLIKTRGQQVTLRCSPKSGHDTVSWYQQALGQGPQFIFQYYEEEERQRGNFPDRFSGHQFPNYSSELNVNALLLGDSALYLCASSFFSLNEQYFGPGTRLTVT.

The chain employs TRBV5-1 and TRBJ2-6; D possibly uses TRBD1 or TRBD2 (5 bases each). V lost 6 bases to trimming and J lost 0 bases, with 10 bases between them. CDR1 is SGHRS and CDR2 is YFSETQ in the germline V gene. This CDR3 has 15 amino acids. CDR3 nucleotides: TGCGCCAGCACAGGGAGTCTCTCTGGGGCCAACGTCCTGACTTTC. It encodes CASTGSLSGANVLTF.

This rearrangement joins TRBV6-2 or TRBV6-3 to TRBJ2-7, with a weak D call TRBD2 (5 bases). The CDR3 extends over 14 amino acids. Trimming stripped 6 bases from V and 7 bases from J, with 19 bases between. Germline V lookup: CDR1 MNHEY, CDR2 SVGEGT. The CDR3 DNA is TGTGCCAGCAGACCCGAGGGAACCATTGGGGAGCAGTACTTC. Protein sequence: CASRPEGTIGEQYF.

Turning to this clonotype: A read error may be the cause here, since a much bigger clone is one base away. This sequence joins TRBV5-6 and TRBJ2-1, with D possibly matching TRBD2 (5 bases). CDR1 is SGHDT, CDR2 YYEEEE, per germline. V was trimmed by 3 bases and J by 9 bases, leaving 10 bases between them. This CDR3 comprises 12 residues. The DNA for the CDR3 is TGTGCCAGCAGCTCCGGCGGGTGTGAGCAGTTCTTC. Translation: CASSSGGCEQFF. The complete variable domain, with remaining parts taken from reference TRBV5-6 and TRBJ2-1, reads DAGVTQSPTHLIKTRGQQVTLRCSPKSGHDTVSWYQQALGQGPQFIFQYYEEEERQRGNFPDRFSGHQFPNYSSELNVNALLLGDSALYLCASSSGGCEQFFGPGTRLTVL.

This clonotype was observed once. This sequence joins TRBV28 and TRBJ2-5; 8 bases fit TRBD2. Unmatched junction bases numbered 12, after V lost 8 bases and J lost 10 bases. The germline gives CDR1 MDHEN, CDR2 SYDVKM. CDR3 length: 13 amino acids. The DNA of the CDR3 is TGTGCCAGCCTCGGGACTAGAAAATGTGGCCAGTACTTC. It encodes CASLGTRKCGQYF.

Many counts were recorded for this clonotype. The chain is built from TRBV10-3 and TRBJ1-1, with a weak D call TRBD1 (5 bases). Between the trimmed V and J ends, which lost 7 bases and 0 bases, there was a span of 9 bases. Looked up from germline, CDR1 is ENHRY and CDR2 is SYGVKD. This CDR3 has 13 amino acids. The CDR3 spells CAINQQVNTEAFF. As DNA, the CDR3 is TGTGCCATCAACCAACAGGTGAACACTGAAGCTTTCTTT.

The chain combines TRBV11-1 with TRBJ1-1, with TRBD1 as a possible D gene (6 bases). In germline, CDR1 is SGHAT, CDR2 FQDESV (reference sequence). The CDR3 is 14 residues long. V dropped 6 bases and J dropped 1 base, with 12 bases sitting between them. The CDR3 DNA is TGTGCCAGCAGACGCGACAGGACGAACACTGAAGCTTTCTTT. This sequence encodes CASRRDRTNTEAFF.

This clonotype was seen a handful of times. The chain recombines TRBV7-9 with TRBJ2-3; D is ambiguous. Trimming removed 1 base at V and 0 bases at J, with 11 bases between. This CDR3 comprises 16 residues. Germline V CDR1 and CDR2: SEHNR, FQNEAQ (reference sequence). In nucleotides, the CDR3 is TGTGCCAGCAGCTTAGGGAGTAGTGCTAGCACAGATACGCAGTATTTT. Its translation: CASSLGSSASTDTQYF.

This clonotype was seen at least ten times. V and J are TRBV20-1 and TRBJ2-5, with D perhaps TRBD1 or TRBD2 (5 bases each). The CDR3 covers 12 residues. From germline, CDR1 is DFQATT and CDR2 SNEGSKA (reference sequence). Trimming took 6 bases from V and 6 from J, leaving 14 bases between them. DNA for the CDR3: TGCAGTGCCGAGAGGGGAGAGAAGACCCAGTACTTC. Protein sequence: CSAERGEKTQYF.

The V gene is TRBV7-6, the J gene TRBJ2-3, with D possibly TRBD1 on 6 matching bases. CDR1 SGHVS and CDR2 FNYEAQ come from the germline V gene. This CDR3 has 15 residues. Trimming pared 5 bases from V and 2 bases from J, leaving 14 bases between. The CDR3 loop is CASSTRQEHTDTQYF. CDR3 bases: TGTGCCAGCAGCACAAGACAGGAGCACACAGATACGCAGTATTTT.

This clonotype was detected a few times. The chain's CDR3 is CASSVNTRPRVFGNNEQFF. The CDR3 nucleotides read TGCGCCAGCAGCGTGAACACTAGACCAAGAGTATTTGGAAACAATGAGCAGTTCTTC. This sequence joins TRBV5-1 and TRBJ2-1; TRBD2 might be the D (5 bases). CDR1 is SGHRS and CDR2 is YFSETQ in the germline V gene. The germline V and J ends were trimmed by 4 bases and 5 bases, with 28 bases remaining between them. The CDR3 has 19 residues. Full variable domain (rest looked up from reference TRBV5-1 and TRBJ2-1): KAGVTQTPRYLIKTRGQQVTLSCSPISGHRSVSWYQQTPGQGLQFLFEYFSETQRNKGNFPGRFSGRQFSNSRSEMNVSTLELGDSALYLCASSVNTRPRVFGNNEQFFGPGTRLTVL.

On this clonotype: It may be a read error: a sequence one base away is much more abundant. The chain has TRBV7-9 and TRBJ2-5; D is possibly TRBD1 (6 bases). The V and J ends lost 1 base and 5 bases respectively, with 11 bases between them. Germline V gene lookup returns CDR1 SEHNR and CDR2 FQNEAQ (reference sequence). CDR3 length: 14 residues. Here the CDR3 DNA reads TGTGCCAGCAGCTTAGGAACAGGGAGTGAGACCCAGTACTTC. Its protein product is CASSLGTGSETQYF.

This sequence joins TRBV9 and TRBJ2-1; 12 bases match TRBD2. The length of the CDR3 is 16 residues. V shed 3 bases and J 5 bases; nucleotides not matched to a gene: 6. CDR1 SGDLS and CDR2 YYNGEE come from the germline V gene. In DNA, the CDR3 is TGTGCCAGCAGCGGGGGCCGGACTAGCGGGAACAATGAGCAGTTCTTC. Protein product: CASSGGRTSGNNEQFF.

This chain links TRBV9 with TRBJ2-7, with 7 nucleotides matching TRBD1. Germline trimming cut 0 bases from V and 2 bases from J; bases unmatched to any gene: 26. CDR1 is SGDLS, CDR2 YYNGEE, per germline. The CDR3 extends over 22 amino acids. CDR3 loop: CASSVGSPGPGQKSQRAYEQYF. The CDR3 DNA reads TGTGCCAGCAGCGTAGGAAGCCCGGGTCCGGGACAGAAATCCCAACGGGCCTACGAGCAGTACTTC.

On this clonotype: This could be a read error, since a much larger clone is one nucleotide away. The rearrangement joins TRBV7-2 to TRBJ2-7; D unresolved. CDR3 length equals 16 residues. Germline V gene data show CDR1 as SGHTA and CDR2 as FQGNSA. The CDR3 nucleotides read TGTGTCAGCAGCCTCCGATCTGGGCAGAACCCCTACGAGCAGTACTTC. Translation gives CVSSLRSGQNPYEQYF. Full variable domain (outside the CDR3, taken from reference TRBV7-2 and TRBJ2-7): GAGVSQSPSNKVTEKGKDVELRCDPISGHTALYWYRQSLGQGLEFLIYFQGNSAPDKSGLPSDRFSAERTGGSVSTLTIQRTQQEDSAVYLCVSSLRSGQNPYEQYFGPGTRLTVT.

The genes are TRBV25-1 and TRBJ2-2, with D unresolved. Trimming removed 2 bases at V and 0 bases at J, with 16 bases between. CDR1 MGHDK and CDR2 SYGVNS come from the germline V gene. The CDR3 is 18 residues long. CDR3 amino acids: CASSESLRHNANTGELFF. The DNA of the CDR3 is TGTGCCAGCAGTGAAAGTCTTCGTCATAACGCGAACACCGGGGAGCTGTTTTTT.

The rearrangement uses TRBV12-3 or TRBV12-4 and TRBJ1-2, with D unclear. The ends were cut back, 2 bases at V and 8 bases at J, with 15 bases in the middle. The CDR3 contains 14 residues. The CDR3 is CASSLRRPRRGYTF. The CDR3 coding sequence is TGTGCCAGCAGTTTACGCCGCCCCCGAAGAGGCTACACCTTC.

The CDR3 region is CASSSGRVLYNEQFF. CDR3 DNA: TGTGCCAGCAGCTCCGGGAGGGTGCTCTACAATGAGCAGTTCTTC. The rearrangement links TRBV3-1 to TRBJ2-1; 8 nucleotides agree with TRBD2. V lost 5 bases, J lost 3 bases, and 6 bases stayed unmatched. Germline assignment: CDR1 LGHDT and CDR2 YNNKEL (reference sequence). This CDR3 has 15 residues.

In this sample, this clonotype turned up a few times. The rearrangement links TRBV5-6 to TRBJ1-2, with a weak D call TRBD1 (6 bases). The CDR3 runs 13 residues. Germline V gives CDR1 SGHDT, CDR2 YYEEEE. The V end lost 6 bases, the J end lost 6 bases, and 15 bases lay between the germline ends. The CDR3 DNA follows: TGTGCCAGCAACTTTAACAGGGAAGATGGCTACACCTTC. It translates to CASNFNREDGYTF.

J is TRBJ2-2 and V is TRBV4-3; 8 bases match TRBD2. After removal of 3 bases from V and 4 bases from J, the junction contained 4 bases not matched to a gene. This CDR3 spans 15 amino acids. The germline CDR1 and CDR2 sequences are LGHNA and YSLEER. The chain's CDR3 is CASSHLGTSTGELFF. For the CDR3, the DNA is TGCGCCAGCAGCCATCTCGGGACTAGCACCGGGGAGCTGTTTTTT.

This clonotype turned up a few times. This sequence joins TRBV18 and TRBJ2-1, with D possibly matching TRBD2 (6 bases). V dropped 2 bases and J dropped 4 bases, with 12 bases sitting between them. This CDR3 has 15 amino acids. The germline CDR1 and CDR2 sequences are KGHSH and LQKENI. This chain's CDR3 is CASSPRLATYNEQFF. In DNA, the CDR3 is TGTGCCAGCTCACCAAGGCTAGCGACGTACAATGAGCAGTTCTTC.

This clonotype has only a few counts. The V gene is TRBV6-6, the J gene TRBJ1-6; D is perhaps TRBD1 (5 bases). The germline V gene has CDR1 MNHNY and CDR2 SVGAGI (reference sequence). The CDR3 loop spans 15 amino acids. V was pared by 7 bases and J by 7 bases, with 17 bases between. The CDR3 sequence: CASTGSTGLNSPLHF. In DNA, the CDR3 is TGTGCCAGCACTGGGAGTACAGGCCTAAATTCACCCCTCCACTTT.